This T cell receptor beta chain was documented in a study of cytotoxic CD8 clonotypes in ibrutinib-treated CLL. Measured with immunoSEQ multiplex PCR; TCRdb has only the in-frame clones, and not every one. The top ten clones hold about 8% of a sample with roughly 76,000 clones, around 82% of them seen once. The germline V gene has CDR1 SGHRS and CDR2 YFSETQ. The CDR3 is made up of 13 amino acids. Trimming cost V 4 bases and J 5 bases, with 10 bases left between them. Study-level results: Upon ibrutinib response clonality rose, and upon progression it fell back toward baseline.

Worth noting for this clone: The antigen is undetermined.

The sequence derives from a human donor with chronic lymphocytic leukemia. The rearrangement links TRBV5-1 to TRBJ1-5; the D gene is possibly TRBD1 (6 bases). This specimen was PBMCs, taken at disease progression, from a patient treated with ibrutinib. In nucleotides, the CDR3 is TGCGCCAGCAGCCCAACAGGGTATCAGCCCCAGCATTTT. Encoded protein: CASSPTGYQPQHF.